The 17 T cell receptor beta chains presented below share a single source sample, sequenced in a study of immune evolution from preneoplasia to lung adenocarcinoma. Some clones are missing from TCRdb's copy, which holds only in-frame ones; the method was immunoSEQ multiplex PCR. The data show 15,000 to 20,000 clones, with 75% to 90% seen just once and around 2.6% held by the top ten. The specimen sequenced was FFPE invasive lung adenocarcinoma tissue. Receptors were obtained from a person between 65 and 79 years old with invasive lung adenocarcinoma.

The chain carries TRBV7-2 and TRBJ2-1; 8 nucleotides align to TRBD2. This CDR3 has 15 residues. The junction had 11 bases not matched to a gene; V was cut back by 5 bases and J by 8 bases. The V gene's germline CDR1 is SGHTA and CDR2 FQGNSA. Here the CDR3 reads CASSPGLAHGDEQFF. The CDR3 nucleotides are TGTGCCAGCAGCCCTGGACTAGCTCACGGCGATGAGCAGTTCTTC. The whole variable domain, filled in from reference TRBV7-2 and TRBJ2-1, reads GAGVSQSPSNKVTEKGKDVELRCDPISGHTALYWYRQSLGQGLEFLIYFQGNSAPDKSGLPSDRFSAERTGGSVSTLTIQRTQQEDSAVYLCASSPGLAHGDEQFFGPGTRLTVL.

V usage is TRBV18 and J usage is TRBJ1-3; D possibly corresponds to TRBD1 (6 bases). The germline V gene has CDR1 KGHSH and CDR2 LQKENI. The CDR3 has 16 residues. Between the trimmed V and J ends, which lost 1 base and 0 bases, there was a span of 10 bases. The CDR3 loop reads CASSPLGQSSGNTIYF. CDR3 sequence (DNA): TGTGCCAGCTCACCACTAGGACAGAGCTCTGGAAACACCATATATTTT.

This sequence joins TRBV5-1 and TRBJ2-2, with D perhaps matching TRBD2 (5 bases). V was trimmed by 3 bases and J by 8 bases, leaving 11 bases between them. Germline CDR1 and CDR2: SGHRS and YFSETQ. CDR3 size: 13 residues. The CDR3 DNA sequence: TGCGCCAGCAGCTATGGTAGCGCGGGGGAGCTGTTTTTT. Translating it yields CASSYGSAGELFF.

The chain combines TRBV27 with TRBJ2-3, with 10 bases that match TRBD2. This CDR3 has 16 residues. Losses at the gene ends were 3 bases for V and 4 bases for J; bases not matched to a gene: 7. Per germline, CDR1 MNHEY and CDR2 SMNVEV (reference sequence). CDR3 in DNA: TGTGCCAGCAGTTTCATAGCGGGGGGCCGCCCAGATACGCAGTATTTT. It translates to CASSFIAGGRPDTQYF.

A few counts support this clone. Different DNA sequences within this sample yield the same CDR3. The genes are TRBV2 and TRBJ2-2; 10 bases are a match to TRBD2. The CDR3 length is 15 residues. The junction had 7 bases not matched to a gene; V was cut back by 5 bases and J by 7 bases. Germline V CDR1 and CDR2: SNHLY, FYNNEI. As DNA, the CDR3 is TGTGCCAGCAGTACCGGGACTAGCGTCAGCGGGGAGCTGTTTTTT. Amino acids: CASSTGTSVSGELFF.

The chain carries TRBV11-3 and TRBJ2-2, with 8 bases matching TRBD1. The trim removed 4 bases at V and 0 bases at J, leaving 4 bases unmatched. The germline V gene encodes CDR1 SGHNT and CDR2 YENEEA. The CDR3 is 16 residues long. Here the CDR3 DNA reads TGTGCCAGCAGCTACACGGGACAGGCGAACACCGGGGAGCTGTTTTTT. This encodes CASSYTGQANTGELFF.

This clone has a single count. The chain combines TRBV10-1 with TRBJ2-2; D remains ambiguous. The germline V gene has CDR1 WNHNN and CDR2 SYGVQD (reference sequence). The CDR3 runs 14 residues. The V end lost 5 bases, the J end lost 3 bases, and 10 bases lay between the germline ends. The CDR3 DNA follows: TGCGCCAGCAGTTCGACCGAGTACACCGGGGAGCTGTTTTTT. This encodes CASSSTEYTGELFF.

The rearrangement joins TRBV9 to TRBJ1-2, with TRBD1 matching 7 bases. Per the germline V gene, CDR1 is SGDLS and CDR2 is YYNGEE. The ends lost 3 bases at V and 5 bases at J; junction bases unmatched: 4. The CDR3 is 13 residues long. DNA of the CDR3: TGTGCCAGCAGCGAGGGGACAGCTTATGGCTACACCTTC. Translation: CASSEGTAYGYTF.

The chain uses TRBV5-1 and TRBJ2-7, with D possibly matching TRBD1 (6 bases). Trimming shortened V by 0 bases and J by 6 bases, and 16 bases separated the two germline ends. The CDR3 covers 15 residues. CDR1 is SGHRS, CDR2 YFSETQ, per germline. As DNA, the CDR3 is TGCGCCAGCAGCTTGGCCGGCAGGGGCCTTGGCGAGCAGTACTTC. This translates into CASSLAGRGLGEQYF.

The gene calls are TRBV7-3 and TRBJ2-1; no definite D call. Per the germline V gene, CDR1 is SGHTA and CDR2 is FQGTGA. Between the trimmed V and J ends, which lost 5 bases and 10 bases, there was a span of 18 bases. The CDR3 sequence is 14 residues long. The DNA of the CDR3 is TGTGCCAGCAGCCCAAATACCGGGTGGCGGGAGCAGTTCTTC. This encodes CASSPNTGWREQFF.

The V and J genes are TRBV28 and TRBJ1-1, with D possibly being TRBD1 (6 bases). This CDR3 contains 13 residues. Trimming took off 4 bases at V and 0 bases at J, with 6 bases between the two ends. The germline CDR1 and CDR2 sequences are MDHEN and SYDVKM. The CDR3 coding sequence is TGTGCCAGCAGTTCAGGGGTGAACACTGAAGCTTTCTTT. This codes for CASSSGVNTEAFF.

The chain recombines TRBV16 with TRBJ2-1, with a weak D call TRBD2 (6 bases). V lost 4 bases and J 0 bases, leaving 7 bases between the germline ends. Germline loops: CDR1 KGHSY, CDR2 FQNENV. The CDR3 runs to 14 residues. The CDR3 nucleotides are TGTGCCAGCAGCCCCGGGGGCTCCTACAATGAGCAGTTCTTC. This sequence encodes CASSPGGSYNEQFF.

V and J are TRBV5-6 and TRBJ2-7; TRBD2 agrees at 8 bases. The CDR3 has 17 residues. Germline V gives CDR1 SGHDT, CDR2 YYEEEE. Trimming cost V 1 base and J 4 bases; bases outside gene matches: 13. The CDR3 DNA follows: TGTGCCAGCAGCTTGTGGGCGGGGGGTCCCCCGATTTACGAGCAGTACTTC. Translation gives CASSLWAGGPPIYEQYF.

This rearrangement joins TRBV5-1 to TRBJ2-3; D is possibly TRBD2 (6 bases). Germline CDR1 SGHRS, CDR2 YFSETQ. The CDR3 runs to 15 residues. Between the trimmed V and J ends, which lost 1 base and 2 bases, there was a span of 11 bases. The CDR3 reads CASSLPGGTTDTQYF. The CDR3 DNA sequence: TGCGCCAGCAGCTTGCCCGGGGGTACCACAGATACGCAGTATTTT.

The V call is TRBV5-1, the J call TRBJ1-1; TRBD1 aligns across 7 bases. Germline V gene data show CDR1 as SGHRS and CDR2 as YFSETQ. J was trimmed by 0 bases and V by 0 bases; bases with no gene match: 5. The CDR3 has 16 amino acids. The CDR3 region has the DNA TGCGCCAGCAGCTTGGGTACAGGGGTAATGAACACTGAAGCTTTCTTT. Amino acids: CASSLGTGVMNTEAFF.

The chain couples TRBV6-5 to TRBJ2-1; D is possibly TRBD1 or TRBD2 (5 bases each). V was pared by 6 bases and J by 12 bases, with 12 bases between. Germline V gene lookup returns CDR1 MNHEY and CDR2 SVGAGI. This CDR3 comprises 11 residues. CDR3 DNA sequence: TGTGCCAGCAGGGGACCTTGGGGGCAGTTCTTC. Its translation: CASRGPWGQFF.

This rearrangement joins TRBV6-5 to TRBJ1-4; D gene uncertain. Germline V gene sequence: CDR1 MNHEY, CDR2 SVGAGI. This CDR3 contains 14 residues. The V and J ends lost 6 bases and 8 bases respectively, with 16 bases between them. In DNA, the CDR3 is TGTGCCAGCAGGAGGTCAGGAGGAGGCGAAAAACTGTTTTTT. This encodes CASRRSGGGEKLFF.